A selection of T cell receptor beta chains follows, all from one sample in a study of shared clonotypes between healthy human individuals. TCRdb's table, derived via immunoSEQ multiplex PCR, lists solely in-frame clones and lacks some. The table lists some 2,100,000 clones, around 93% of them singletons. Sequenced sample: naive CD8+ T cells from PBMCs. These receptors all come from a man aged 18 to 29 in good health. Some clones in this sample may be carry-over from other donors' samples. CDR3s include the opening cysteine and the closing phenylalanine or tryptophan. The D gene is left open where the match is weak.

d_call j_call v_call cdr3_aa cdr3_nt
NA TRBJ1-2 TRBV5-6 CASSQTENDYTF TGTGCCAGCAGCCAGACAGAGAACGACTACACCTTC
TRBD2 TRBJ2-7 TRBV7-8 CASSSPGGGYEQYF TGTGCCAGCAGCTCCCCGGGGGGAGGCTACGAGCAGTACTTC
TRBD1 TRBJ1-6 TRBV27 CASSQTGTRSPLHF TGTGCCAGCAGTCAGACAGGGACGAGGTCACCCCTCCACTTT
NA TRBJ2-1 TRBV5-1 CASSHRDSSYNEQFF TGCGCCAGCAGCCACCGGGACTCTTCCTACAATGAGCAGTTCTTC
NA TRBJ1-4 TRBV11-2 CASSLFGRNEKLFF TGTGCCAGCAGCCTTTTCGGGCGGAATGAAAAACTGTTTTTT
NA TRBJ1-1 TRBV19 CASTILRGGMNTEAFF TGTGCCAGTACCATCTTGAGGGGGGGGATGAACACTGAAGCTTTCTTT
TRBD1 TRBJ2-7 TRBV27 CASSFGRGMYEQYF TGTGCCAGCAGTTTTGGCAGGGGGATGTACGAGCAGTACTTC
NA TRBJ2-1 TRBV28 CASSLSSFLGEQFF TGTGCCAGCAGTTTATCTTCTTTCCTAGGAGAGCAGTTCTTC
NA TRBJ2-1 TRBV14 CASSQEGYNEQFF TGTGCCAGCAGCCAAGAGGGATACAATGAGCAGTTCTTC
NA TRBJ2-1 TRBV10-3 CAISPASANNEQFF TGTGCCATCAGTCCCGCTAGCGCAAACAATGAGCAGTTCTTC
NA TRBJ2-1 TRBV15 CATSRDRSVNNEQFF TGTGCCACCAGCAGAGATCGATCGGTTAACAATGAGCAGTTCTTC
TRBD1 TRBJ1-1 TRBV7-9 CASSSAWTGREDEAFF TGTGCCAGCAGCTCCGCCTGGACAGGGCGAGAGGATGAAGCTTTCTTT
TRBD2 TRBJ2-1 TRBV6-1 CASSAYGLAGESNEQFF TGTGCCAGCAGTGCCTACGGACTAGCGGGAGAGAGCAATGAGCAGTTCTTC
NA TRBJ2-1 TRBV6-6 CASSSGGQASYNEQFF TGTGCCAGCAGTTCGGGGGGACAGGCATCCTACAATGAGCAGTTCTTC
NA TRBJ2-7 TRBV2 CASEERTAYEQYF TGTGCCAGCGAGGAGAGAACCGCCTACGAGCAGTACTTC
NA TRBJ1-1 TRBV7-3 CASSLIGGSTNTEAFF TGTGCCAGCAGCTTAATTGGGGGCTCTACGAACACTGAAGCTTTCTTT
NA TRBJ2-7 TRBV9 CASSPRGPSSYEQYF TGTGCCAGCAGCCCCCGAGGCCCGAGCTCCTACGAGCAGTACTTC
NA TRBJ2-1 TRBV7-9 CASSLVLGLALNEQFF TGTGCCAGCAGCTTAGTGTTAGGATTGGCGCTCAATGAGCAGTTCTTC
NA TRBJ2-7 TRBV27 CASSWRGYEQYF TGTGCCAGCAGTTGGAGGGGCTACGAGCAGTACTTC
NA TRBJ2-1 TRBV5-1 CASSQGMHKSYNEQFF TGCGCCAGCAGTCAGGGTATGCACAAATCCTACAATGAGCAGTTCTTC
NA TRBJ2-1 TRBV5-1 CASTSGGAYNEQFF TGCGCCAGCACCTCGGGCGGGGCCTACAATGAGCAGTTCTTC
TRBD2 TRBJ2-3 TRBV4-3 CASSPRLTSSPLTDTQYF TGCGCCAGCAGCCCAAGATTGACTAGCAGCCCTCTTACAGATACGCAGTATTTT
TRBD2 TRBJ2-7 TRBV7-3 CASSPGGDFYEQYF TGTGCCAGCAGCCCTGGGGGGGACTTTTACGAGCAGTACTTC
NA TRBJ2-1 TRBV13 CASSLRGYNEQFF TGTGCCAGCAGCTTACGCGGTTACAATGAGCAGTTCTTC
NA TRBJ2-3 TRBV7-3 CASSLTGGSSDTQYF TGTGCCAGCAGCTTAACCGGTGGGAGCTCAGATACGCAGTATTTT
TRBD1 TRBJ2-3 TRBV28 CASSLWTGNSDTQYF TGTGCCAGCAGTTTATGGACAGGGAATTCGGATACGCAGTATTTT
TRBD2 TRBJ2-1 TRBV7-3 CASSLAGVRDEQFF TGTGCCAGCAGCTTAGCGGGAGTAAGAGATGAGCAGTTCTTC
NA TRBJ1-5 TRBV27 CASSSFDSNQPQHF TGTGCCAGCAGTTCTTTCGATAGCAATCAGCCCCAGCATTTT
NA TRBJ2-3 TRBV28 CASSLFYSEDNTDTQYF TGTGCCAGCAGTTTATTCTATTCGGAGGATAACACAGATACGCAGTATTTT
NA TRBJ1-1 TRBV7-9 CASRQDRMNTEAFF TGTGCCAGCAGACAAGACCGGATGAACACTGAAGCTTTCTTT
NA TRBJ2-5 TRBV7-9 CASSLSPETQYF TGTGCCAGCAGCTTATCTCCAGAGACCCAGTACTTC
NA TRBJ1-1 TRBV9 CASSVGFTEAFF TGTGCCAGCAGCGTAGGGTTCACTGAAGCTTTCTTT
NA TRBJ2-1 TRBV18 CASSPIRELVHEQFF TGTGCCAGCTCACCAATAAGGGAACTAGTCCATGAGCAGTTCTTC
NA TRBJ2-2 TRBV6-6 CASKPRGNTGELFF TGTGCCAGCAAACCCAGGGGGAACACCGGGGAGCTGTTTTTT
TRBD2 TRBJ2-7 TRBV6-5 CASSTRLAGGYEQYF TGTGCCAGCAGTACCAGGCTAGCGGGAGGCTACGAGCAGTACTTC
NA TRBJ1-2 TRBV9 CASSPHGQPRADVYGYTF TGTGCCAGCAGCCCCCATGGACAGCCCCGGGCGGATGTCTATGGCTACACCTTC
NA TRBJ2-7 TRBV10-3 CAISESTSYEQYF TGTGCCATCAGTGAGTCTACGTCCTACGAGCAGTACTTC
NA TRBJ1-2 TRBV29-1 CSVESAGFNYGYTF TGCAGCGTTGAATCCGCAGGATTTAACTATGGCTACACCTTC